This TCR beta chain comes out of a study of cytomegalovirus exposure and HLA in healthy donors. Whole-study findings and limits: Being productive about 87% or about 30% of the time was typical of most TCR beta V segments in an earlier analysis.

As for the donors, each was a healthy bone marrow donor. This CDR3 is built from 12 residues. CDR1 MDHEN and CDR2 SYDVKM come from the germline V gene. Researchers ran the PCR with 60 Vbeta and 13 Jbeta primers. Measured with immunoSEQ multiplex PCR; TCRdb has only the in-frame clones, and not every one. The table shows approximately 170,000 clones, with around four fifths occurring only once. A word on this clone: What it recognizes is unknown. At one end, the junction sequence differs from germline, possibly due to a read error. Other DNA sequences in this sample translate to the same CDR3.

The origin of this receptor is a young man in good health and CMV-seropositive. The chain links TRBV28 to TRBJ1-1; D is ambiguous. The sample taken for sequencing was PBMCs. CDR3: CASSLFPSEAFF. DNA for the CDR3: TGTGCCAGCAGCTTATTCCCGAGCGAAGCTTTCTTT.